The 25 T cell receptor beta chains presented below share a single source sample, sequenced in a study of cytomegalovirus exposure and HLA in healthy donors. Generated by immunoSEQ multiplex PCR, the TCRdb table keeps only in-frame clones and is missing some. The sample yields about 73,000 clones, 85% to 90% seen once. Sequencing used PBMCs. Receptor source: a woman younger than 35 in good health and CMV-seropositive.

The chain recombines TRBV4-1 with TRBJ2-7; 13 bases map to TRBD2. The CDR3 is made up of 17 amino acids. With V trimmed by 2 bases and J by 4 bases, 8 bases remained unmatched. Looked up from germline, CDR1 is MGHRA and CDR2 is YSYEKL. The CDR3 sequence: CASSQRTSGRGRYEQYF. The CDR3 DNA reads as TGCGCCAGCAGCCAACGAACTAGCGGGAGGGGGAGATACGAGCAGTACTTC.

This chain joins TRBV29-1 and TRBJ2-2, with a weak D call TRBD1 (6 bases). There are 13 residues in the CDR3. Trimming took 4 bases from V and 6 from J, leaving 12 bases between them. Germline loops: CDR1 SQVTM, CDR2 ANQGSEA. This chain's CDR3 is CSVVQGLAGELFF. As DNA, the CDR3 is TGCAGCGTTGTTCAGGGGCTAGCCGGGGAGCTGTTTTTT.

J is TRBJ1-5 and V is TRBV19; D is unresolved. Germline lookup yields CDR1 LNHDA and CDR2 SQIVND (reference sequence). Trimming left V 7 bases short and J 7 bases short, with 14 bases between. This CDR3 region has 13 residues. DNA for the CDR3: TGTGCCAGTACCCCGCCTCCGGGACAGCCCCAGCATTTT. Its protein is CASTPPPGQPQHF.

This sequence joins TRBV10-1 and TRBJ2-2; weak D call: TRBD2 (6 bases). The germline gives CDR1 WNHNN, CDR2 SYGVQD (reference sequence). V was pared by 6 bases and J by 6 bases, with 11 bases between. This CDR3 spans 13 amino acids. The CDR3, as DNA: TGCGCCAGCAGGGGGGAGGTCGCCGGGGAGCTGTTTTTT. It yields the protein CASRGEVAGELFF.

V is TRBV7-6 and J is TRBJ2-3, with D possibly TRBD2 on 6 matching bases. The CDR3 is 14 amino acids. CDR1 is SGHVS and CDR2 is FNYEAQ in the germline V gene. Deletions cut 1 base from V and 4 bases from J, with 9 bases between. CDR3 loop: CASSLEGGADTQYF. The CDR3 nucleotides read TGTGCCAGCAGCTTAGAGGGCGGGGCAGATACGCAGTATTTT.

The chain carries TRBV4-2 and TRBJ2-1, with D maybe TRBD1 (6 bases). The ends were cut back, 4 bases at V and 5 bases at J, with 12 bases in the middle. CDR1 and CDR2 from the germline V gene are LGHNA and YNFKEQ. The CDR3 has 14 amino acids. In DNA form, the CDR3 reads TGTGCCAGCAGCCCCCAGGGGCCCCACAATGAGCAGTTCTTC. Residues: CASSPQGPHNEQFF.

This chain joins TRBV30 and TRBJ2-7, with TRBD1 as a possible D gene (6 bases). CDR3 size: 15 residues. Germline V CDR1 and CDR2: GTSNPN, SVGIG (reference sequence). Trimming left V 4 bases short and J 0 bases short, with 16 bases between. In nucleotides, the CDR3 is TGTGCCTGGACGGCCGGGACACAGGGCTCCTACGAGCAGTACTTC. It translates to CAWTAGTQGSYEQYF.

The CDR3 DNA follows: TGTGCCAGTAGTAAGGGACTAGCGGGAGTCGAGCAGTACTTC. It encodes CASSKGLAGVEQYF. This chain uses TRBV19 with TRBJ2-7; 14 bases fit TRBD2. From germline, CDR1 is LNHDA and CDR2 SQIVND (reference sequence). V gave up 4 bases and J gave up 6 bases; unmatched junction bases: 2. This CDR3 comprises 14 residues.

The CDR3 loop reads CASSLAGGYNEQFF. CDR3 DNA: TGTGCCAGCAGCTTAGCGGGAGGGTACAATGAGCAGTTCTTC. This chain connects TRBV7-9 to TRBJ2-1; 7 bases line up with TRBD2. The CDR3 spans 14 residues. Germline trimming cut 0 bases from V and 4 bases from J; bases unmatched to any gene: 0. CDR1 is SEHNR, CDR2 FQNEAQ, per germline (reference sequence).

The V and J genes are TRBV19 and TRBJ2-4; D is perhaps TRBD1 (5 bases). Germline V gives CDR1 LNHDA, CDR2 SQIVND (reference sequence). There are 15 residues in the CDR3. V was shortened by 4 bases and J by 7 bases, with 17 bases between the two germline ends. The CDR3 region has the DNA TGTGCCAGTAGTACCCAACAGGTATCGGTGAACATTCAGTACTTC. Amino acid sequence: CASSTQQVSVNIQYF. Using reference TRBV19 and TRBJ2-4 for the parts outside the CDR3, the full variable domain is DGGITQSPKYLFRKEGQNVTLSCEQNLNHDAMYWYRQDPGQGLRLIYYSQIVNDFQKGDIAEGYSVSREKKESFPLTVTSAQKNPTAFYLCASSTQQVSVNIQYFGAGTRLSVL.

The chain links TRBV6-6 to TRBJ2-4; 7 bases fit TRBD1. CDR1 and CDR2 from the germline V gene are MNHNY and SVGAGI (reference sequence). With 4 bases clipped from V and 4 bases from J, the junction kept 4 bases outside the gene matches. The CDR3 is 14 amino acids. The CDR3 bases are TGTGCCAGCAGTTCGGGACAGTTAAAAAACATTCAGTACTTC. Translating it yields CASSSGQLKNIQYF.

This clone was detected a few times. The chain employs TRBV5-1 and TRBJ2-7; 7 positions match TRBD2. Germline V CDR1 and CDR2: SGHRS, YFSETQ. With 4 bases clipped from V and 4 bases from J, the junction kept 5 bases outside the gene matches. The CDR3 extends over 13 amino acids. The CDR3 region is CASSLERGYEQYF. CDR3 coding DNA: TGCGCCAGCAGCCTGGAGCGGGGTTACGAGCAGTACTTC.

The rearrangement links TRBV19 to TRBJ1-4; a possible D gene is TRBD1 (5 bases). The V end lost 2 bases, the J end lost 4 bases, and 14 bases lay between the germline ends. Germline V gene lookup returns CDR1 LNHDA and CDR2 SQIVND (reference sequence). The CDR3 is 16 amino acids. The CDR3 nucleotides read TGTGCCAGTAGTATAACAACAGGCGCCGGTAATGAAAAACTGTTTTTT. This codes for CASSITTGAGNEKLFF.

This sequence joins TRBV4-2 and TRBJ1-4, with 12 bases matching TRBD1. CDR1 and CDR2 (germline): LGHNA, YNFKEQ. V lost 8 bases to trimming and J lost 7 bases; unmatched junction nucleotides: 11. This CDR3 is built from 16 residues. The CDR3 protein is CASQPGQGAGSEKLFF. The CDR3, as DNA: TGTGCCAGCCAGCCGGGACAGGGGGCGGGGAGTGAAAAACTGTTTTTT.

CDR3: CASSRGRGLFESETQYF. The CDR3 region has the DNA TGTGCCAGTAGTAGAGGCAGGGGCCTCTTCGAATCGGAGACCCAGTACTTC. The chain has TRBV19 and TRBJ2-5; D is perhaps TRBD1 (6 bases). The CDR3 consists of 17 residues. The V end was cut by 4 bases, the J end by 5 bases, with 23 bases between. Germline lookup yields CDR1 LNHDA and CDR2 SQIVND (reference sequence).

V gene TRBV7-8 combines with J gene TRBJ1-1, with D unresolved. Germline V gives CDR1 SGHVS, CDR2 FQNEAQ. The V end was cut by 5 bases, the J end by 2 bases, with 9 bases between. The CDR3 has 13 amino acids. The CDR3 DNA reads TGTGCCAGCAGCCCAAGGACTAACACTGAAGCTTTCTTT. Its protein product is CASSPRTNTEAFF.

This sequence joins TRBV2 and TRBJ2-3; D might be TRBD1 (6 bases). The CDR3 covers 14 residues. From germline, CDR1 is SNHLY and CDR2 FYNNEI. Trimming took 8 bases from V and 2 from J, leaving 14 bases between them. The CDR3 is CASGTSSLTDTQYF. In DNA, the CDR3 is TGTGCCAGCGGGACATCCAGCCTCACAGATACGCAGTATTTT.

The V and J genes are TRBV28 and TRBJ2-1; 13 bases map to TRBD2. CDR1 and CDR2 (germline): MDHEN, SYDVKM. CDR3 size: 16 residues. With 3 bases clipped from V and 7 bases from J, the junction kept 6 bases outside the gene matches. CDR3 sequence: CASSLWTSGSMNEQFF. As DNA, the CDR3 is TGTGCCAGCAGTTTGTGGACTAGCGGGAGTATGAATGAGCAGTTCTTC.

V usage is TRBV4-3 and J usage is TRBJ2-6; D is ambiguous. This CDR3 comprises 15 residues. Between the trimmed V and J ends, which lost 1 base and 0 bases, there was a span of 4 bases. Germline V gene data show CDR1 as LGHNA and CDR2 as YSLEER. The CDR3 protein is CASSQAGSGANVLTF. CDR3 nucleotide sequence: TGCGCCAGCAGCCAAGCAGGCTCTGGGGCCAACGTCCTGACTTTC.

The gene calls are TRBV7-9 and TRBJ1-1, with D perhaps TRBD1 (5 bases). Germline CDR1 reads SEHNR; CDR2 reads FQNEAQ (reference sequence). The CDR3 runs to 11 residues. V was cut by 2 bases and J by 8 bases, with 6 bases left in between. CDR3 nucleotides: TGTGCCAGCAGCTTATCAGGGGAAGCTTTCTTT. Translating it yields CASSLSGEAFF. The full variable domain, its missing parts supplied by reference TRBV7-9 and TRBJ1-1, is DTGVSQNPRHKITKRGQNVTFRCDPISEHNRLYWYRQTLGQGPEFLTYFQNEAQLEKSRLLSDRFSAERPKGSFSTLEIQRTEQGDSAMYLCASSLSGEAFFGQGTRLTVV.

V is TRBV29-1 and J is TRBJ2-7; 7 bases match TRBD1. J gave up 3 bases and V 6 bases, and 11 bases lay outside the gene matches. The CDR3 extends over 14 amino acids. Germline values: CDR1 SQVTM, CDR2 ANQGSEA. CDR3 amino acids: CSVARATGFYEQYF. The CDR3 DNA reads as TGCAGCGTCGCCCGGGCGACAGGGTTCTACGAGCAGTACTTC.

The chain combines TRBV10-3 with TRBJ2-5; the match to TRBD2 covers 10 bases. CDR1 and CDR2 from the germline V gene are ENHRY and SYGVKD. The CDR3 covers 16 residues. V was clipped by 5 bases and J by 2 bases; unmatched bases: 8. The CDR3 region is CAISLLAGVKQETQYF. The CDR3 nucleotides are TGTGCCATCAGTCTTCTAGCGGGAGTTAAACAAGAGACCCAGTACTTC.

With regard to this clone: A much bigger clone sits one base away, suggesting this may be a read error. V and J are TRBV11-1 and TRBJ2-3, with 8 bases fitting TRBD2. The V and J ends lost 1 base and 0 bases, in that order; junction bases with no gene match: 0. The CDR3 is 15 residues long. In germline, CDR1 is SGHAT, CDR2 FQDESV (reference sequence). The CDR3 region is CASSLVAGSTDTQYF. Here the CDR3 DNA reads TGTGCCAGCAGCTTAGTAGCGGGAAGCACAGATACGCAGTATTTT.

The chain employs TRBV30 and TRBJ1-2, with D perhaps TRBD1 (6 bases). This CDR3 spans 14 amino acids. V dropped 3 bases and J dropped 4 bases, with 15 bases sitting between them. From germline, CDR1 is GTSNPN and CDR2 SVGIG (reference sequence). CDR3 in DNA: TGTGCCTGGAGGTTGCGGGGGGCGAGCTATGGCTACACCTTC. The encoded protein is CAWRLRGASYGYTF.

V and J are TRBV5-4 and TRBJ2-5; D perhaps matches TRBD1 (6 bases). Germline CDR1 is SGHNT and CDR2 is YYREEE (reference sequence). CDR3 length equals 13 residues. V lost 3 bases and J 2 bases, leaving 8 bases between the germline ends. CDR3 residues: CASSSGQQETQYF. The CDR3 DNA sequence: TGTGCCAGCAGCTCAGGACAGCAAGAGACCCAGTACTTC.